A selection of T cell receptor beta chains follows, all from one sample in a study of cytomegalovirus exposure and HLA in healthy donors. The assay was immunoSEQ multiplex PCR, and TCRdb's table has in-frame clones only and misses some. The table includes about 130,000 clones, around three quarters detected once. Sequencing was carried out using PBMCs. The receptors come from a woman aged 60-75 years in good health and CMV-seropositive. CDR3s include the opening cysteine and the closing phenylalanine or tryptophan. Each record gives: J gene, V gene, D gene, clone size, CDR3 protein, CDR3 DNA. D genes are given only for firm matches. Clone size is stated in some rows and not others, as once, few, many or a class when expanded.

j_gene: TRBJ1-4
v_gene: TRBV9
d_gene: NA
abundance: NA
CDR3aa: CASSFSGDSVEKLFF
CDR3nt: TGTGCCAGCAGCTTTTCGGGTGACTCCGTTGAAAAACTGTTTTTT

j_gene: TRBJ1-2
v_gene: TRBV2
d_gene: NA
abundance: NA
CDR3aa: CASTSDTANYGYTF
CDR3nt: TGTGCCAGCACTTCGGACACTGCTAACTATGGCTACACCTTC

j_gene: TRBJ1-5
v_gene: TRBV5-1
d_gene: TRBD1
abundance: NA
CDR3aa: CASSVTGGDNQPQHF
CDR3nt: TGCGCCAGCAGCGTGACAGGGGGCGACAATCAGCCCCAGCATTTT

j_gene: TRBJ2-7
v_gene: TRBV5-6
d_gene: NA
abundance: NA
CDR3aa: CASSFQDIYEQYF
CDR3nt: TGTGCCAGCAGCTTTCAGGACATCTACGAGCAGTACTTC

j_gene: TRBJ2-7
v_gene: TRBV4-1
d_gene: TRBD2
abundance: NA
CDR3aa: CASSFLAGATYEQYF
CDR3nt: TGCGCCAGCAGCTTCTTAGCGGGAGCGACCTACGAGCAGTACTTC

j_gene: TRBJ2-4
v_gene: TRBV5-4
d_gene: NA
abundance: NA
CDR3aa: CASSSPQNIQYF
CDR3nt: TGTGCCAGCAGCTCTCCCCAAAACATTCAGTACTTC

j_gene: TRBJ1-1
v_gene: TRBV9
d_gene: NA
abundance: few
CDR3aa: CASSVGGEDTEAFF
CDR3nt: TGTGCCAGCAGCGTAGGGGGAGAAGACACTGAAGCTTTCTTT

j_gene: TRBJ2-5
v_gene: TRBV6-1
d_gene: TRBD2
abundance: NA
CDR3aa: CASSEAGGASQETQYF
CDR3nt: TGTGCCAGCAGTGAAGCCGGGGGGGCTAGCCAAGAGACCCAGTACTTC

j_gene: TRBJ1-1
v_gene: TRBV28
d_gene: NA
abundance: NA
CDR3aa: CASSVKGNLNTEAFF
CDR3nt: TGTGCCAGCAGCGTCAAGGGGAATCTGAACACTGAAGCTTTCTTT

j_gene: TRBJ2-3
v_gene: TRBV10-3
d_gene: TRBD2
abundance: NA
CDR3aa: CAISQGLAGRDTQYF
CDR3nt: TGTGCCATCAGTCAAGGACTAGCGGGACGAGATACGCAGTATTTT

j_gene: TRBJ1-1
v_gene: TRBV6-5
d_gene: TRBD1
abundance: few
CDR3aa: CASSYSRGQGVTEAFF
CDR3nt: TGTGCCAGCAGTTACTCTCGGGGACAGGGGGTCACTGAAGCTTTCTTT

j_gene: TRBJ1-2
v_gene: TRBV5-1
d_gene: TRBD1
abundance: NA
CDR3aa: CASSSDQGAENYGYTF
CDR3nt: TGCGCCAGCAGCTCGGATCAGGGGGCCGAAAACTATGGCTACACCTTC

j_gene: TRBJ1-4
v_gene: TRBV18
d_gene: TRBD1
abundance: NA
CDR3aa: CASSPRTGETEKLFF
CDR3nt: TGTGCCAGCTCACCACGGACAGGGGAGACTGAAAAACTGTTTTTT

j_gene: TRBJ2-3
v_gene: TRBV7-8
d_gene: NA
abundance: few
CDR3aa: CASSSPGSPPRDTQYF
CDR3nt: TGTGCCAGCAGCTCCCCGGGTAGCCCCCCTCGGGATACGCAGTATTTT

j_gene: TRBJ1-2
v_gene: TRBV14
d_gene: NA
abundance: NA
CDR3aa: CASSLLQRDGYTF
CDR3nt: TGTGCCAGCAGCCTTTTACAGAGGGATGGCTACACCTTC

j_gene: TRBJ2-6
v_gene: TRBV6-4
d_gene: NA
abundance: once
CDR3aa: CASSDSSVGANVLTF
CDR3nt: TGTGCCAGCAGTGACTCGTCAGTTGGGGCCAACGTCCTGACTTTC

j_gene: TRBJ1-4
v_gene: TRBV19
d_gene: TRBD1
abundance: NA
CDR3aa: CATTDRGRNEKLFF
CDR3nt: TGTGCCACAACGGACAGGGGGCGAAATGAAAAACTGTTTTTT

j_gene: TRBJ1-5
v_gene: TRBV27
d_gene: NA
abundance: NA
CDR3aa: CASSIDQPQHF
CDR3nt: TGTGCCAGCAGTATCGATCAGCCCCAGCATTTT

j_gene: TRBJ1-5
v_gene: TRBV19
d_gene: NA
abundance: few
CDR3aa: CASSIGGTQPQHF
CDR3nt: TGTGCCAGTAGTATCGGGGGGACTCAGCCCCAGCATTTT

j_gene: TRBJ2-3
v_gene: TRBV29-1
d_gene: TRBD1
abundance: NA
CDR3aa: CSIRGQNTDTQYF
CDR3nt: TGCAGCATTAGGGGGCAGAACACAGATACGCAGTATTTT

j_gene: TRBJ2-5
v_gene: TRBV28
d_gene: TRBD1
abundance: NA
CDR3aa: CASTTPGQGAETQYF
CDR3nt: TGTGCCAGCACCACTCCGGGACAGGGGGCTGAGACCCAGTACTTC

j_gene: TRBJ1-5
v_gene: TRBV30
d_gene: NA
abundance: NA
CDR3aa: CAWSWGGNQPQHF
CDR3nt: TGTGCCTGGAGTTGGGGAGGCAATCAGCCCCAGCATTTT

j_gene: TRBJ2-1
v_gene: TRBV5-8
d_gene: NA
abundance: NA
CDR3aa: CASSLARWGSNNEQFF
CDR3nt: TGTGCCAGCAGCTTGGCCAGGTGGGGCTCTAACAATGAGCAGTTCTTC

j_gene: TRBJ1-2
v_gene: TRBV28
d_gene: TRBD1
abundance: once
CDR3aa: CASSQRDRGGYGYTF
CDR3nt: TGTGCCAGCAGTCAGCGGGACAGGGGAGGCTATGGCTACACCTTC

j_gene: TRBJ2-1
v_gene: TRBV5-1
d_gene: NA
abundance: few
CDR3aa: CASSPGQSNEQFF
CDR3nt: TGCGCCAGCAGCCCTGGACAGTCCAATGAGCAGTTCTTC

j_gene: TRBJ2-1
v_gene: TRBV11-3
d_gene: TRBD1
abundance: NA
CDR3aa: CASSSGTGIYNEQFF
CDR3nt: TGTGCCAGCAGTTCCGGGACAGGGATTTACAATGAGCAGTTCTTC

j_gene: TRBJ2-7
v_gene: TRBV6-5
d_gene: NA
abundance: NA
CDR3aa: CASSSGLVNEQYF
CDR3nt: TGTGCCAGCAGTTCAGGGCTAGTCAACGAGCAGTACTTC

j_gene: TRBJ1-3
v_gene: TRBV7-9
d_gene: NA
abundance: once
CDR3aa: CASSAQRGSSGNTIYF
CDR3nt: TGTGCCAGCAGCGCCCAGCGGGGGAGCTCTGGAAACACCATATATTTT

j_gene: TRBJ2-1
v_gene: TRBV4-2
d_gene: TRBD2
abundance: few
CDR3aa: CASSSYGGSSYNEQFF
CDR3nt: TGTGCCAGCAGCTCCTACGGCGGGAGCTCCTACAATGAGCAGTTCTTC

j_gene: TRBJ2-1
v_gene: TRBV19
d_gene: TRBD2
abundance: NA
CDR3aa: CASSTSGGYEQFF
CDR3nt: TGTGCCAGTAGTACTAGCGGAGGCTATGAGCAGTTCTTC

j_gene: TRBJ2-7
v_gene: TRBV10-1
d_gene: TRBD2
abundance: once
CDR3aa: CASSDLAGGPGEQYF
CDR3nt: TGCGCCAGCAGTGACTTAGCGGGAGGGCCGGGAGAGCAGTACTTC

j_gene: TRBJ2-1
v_gene: TRBV6-1
d_gene: NA
abundance: NA
CDR3aa: CASSEKRLSTYNEQFF
CDR3nt: TGTGCCAGCAGTGAAAAGCGTCTCTCGACCTACAATGAGCAGTTCTTC

j_gene: TRBJ1-5
v_gene: TRBV2
d_gene: NA
abundance: few
CDR3aa: CASRPHGTKNSQPQHF
CDR3nt: TGTGCCAGCAGACCCCACGGGACAAAGAATAGTCAGCCCCAGCATTTT

j_gene: TRBJ2-6
v_gene: TRBV19
d_gene: NA
abundance: NA
CDR3aa: CASSPHSTPSGANVLTF
CDR3nt: TGTGCCAGTAGTCCTCACAGCACCCCCTCTGGGGCCAACGTCCTGACTTTC

j_gene: TRBJ2-7
v_gene: TRBV28
d_gene: NA
abundance: once
CDR3aa: CASSSVLREQYF
CDR3nt: TGTGCCAGCAGTTCGGTCCTCCGAGAGCAGTACTTC

j_gene: TRBJ2-5
v_gene: TRBV5-1
d_gene: NA
abundance: NA
CDR3aa: CASSFGDAGRETQYF
CDR3nt: TGCGCCAGCAGCTTCGGGGACGCGGGGAGGGAGACCCAGTACTTC

j_gene: TRBJ2-1
v_gene: TRBV29-1
d_gene: NA
abundance: NA
CDR3aa: CSVGRGSGYNEQFF
CDR3nt: TGCAGCGTTGGGCGCGGGTCGGGGTACAATGAGCAGTTCTTC

j_gene: TRBJ2-1
v_gene: TRBV9
d_gene: NA
abundance: NA
CDR3aa: CASSVAQGYNEQFF
CDR3nt: TGTGCCAGCAGCGTAGCTCAGGGGTACAATGAGCAGTTCTTC

j_gene: TRBJ1-2
v_gene: TRBV18
d_gene: NA
abundance: NA
CDR3aa: CASSTTETNYGYTF
CDR3nt: TGTGCCAGCTCGACGACAGAAACTAACTATGGCTACACCTTC

j_gene: TRBJ2-7
v_gene: TRBV6-5
d_gene: NA
abundance: once
CDR3aa: CASSYGRGDSYEQYF
CDR3nt: TGTGCCAGCAGTTACGGACGGGGTGACTCCTACGAGCAGTACTTC

j_gene: TRBJ2-7
v_gene: TRBV7-6
d_gene: TRBD2
abundance: NA
CDR3aa: CASSLGGGAGEQYF
CDR3nt: TGTGCCAGCAGCTTAGGGGGAGGGGCGGGCGAGCAGTACTTC

j_gene: TRBJ1-2
v_gene: TRBV7-2
d_gene: TRBD1
abundance: NA
CDR3aa: CASSPPGGSGGYTF
CDR3nt: TGTGCCAGCAGCCCCCCAGGGGGCAGTGGTGGCTACACCTTC

j_gene: TRBJ2-7
v_gene: TRBV6-1
d_gene: NA
abundance: NA
CDR3aa: CASSEAGPGGYEQYF
CDR3nt: TGTGCCAGCAGTGAAGCAGGGCCAGGAGGCTACGAGCAGTACTTC

j_gene: TRBJ1-1
v_gene: TRBV6-5
d_gene: NA
abundance: NA
CDR3aa: CASSYSRAGVTEAFF
CDR3nt: TGTGCCAGCAGTTACTCGAGGGCAGGAGTCACTGAAGCTTTCTTT

j_gene: TRBJ1-5
v_gene: TRBV27
d_gene: TRBD1
abundance: NA
CDR3aa: CASTKQGNSNQPQHF
CDR3nt: TGTGCCAGCACCAAACAGGGGAATAGCAATCAGCCCCAGCATTTT

j_gene: TRBJ1-2
v_gene: TRBV6-1
d_gene: NA
abundance: NA
CDR3aa: CASSESGHGPYGYTF
CDR3nt: TGTGCCAGCAGTGAATCGGGACATGGACCCTATGGCTACACCTTC

j_gene: TRBJ1-1
v_gene: TRBV6-5
d_gene: NA
abundance: NA
CDR3aa: CASSYGGTMNTEAFF
CDR3nt: TGTGCCAGCAGTTACGGCGGTACCATGAACACTGAAGCTTTCTTT

j_gene: TRBJ2-1
v_gene: TRBV5-5
d_gene: NA
abundance: NA
CDR3aa: CASSPYTSLSGSKPNEQFF
CDR3nt: TGTGCCAGCAGCCCCTATACCAGTCTGTCCGGGAGTAAACCCAATGAGCAGTTCTTC

j_gene: TRBJ1-1
v_gene: TRBV6-5
d_gene: TRBD1
abundance: NA
CDR3aa: CASSYQLTGEAFF
CDR3nt: TGTGCCAGCAGTTACCAACTGACAGGGGAAGCTTTCTTT

j_gene: TRBJ2-7
v_gene: TRBV6-5
d_gene: NA
abundance: NA
CDR3aa: CASSYSGATSYEQYF
CDR3nt: TGTGCCAGCAGTTACTCGGGGGCTACCTCCTACGAGCAGTACTTC

j_gene: TRBJ1-4
v_gene: TRBV5-1
d_gene: TRBD1
abundance: NA
CDR3aa: CASSFNEGQGRKLFF
CDR3nt: TGCGCCAGCAGCTTTAACGAGGGACAGGGACGGAAACTGTTTTTT

j_gene: TRBJ1-1
v_gene: TRBV11-3
d_gene: TRBD1
abundance: NA
CDR3aa: CASRRQGIFRVNTEAFF
CDR3nt: TGTGCCAGCAGACGACAGGGGATTTTTAGAGTGAACACTGAAGCTTTCTTT

j_gene: TRBJ1-5
v_gene: TRBV28
d_gene: TRBD1
abundance: NA
CDR3aa: CASRPGTGANQPQHF
CDR3nt: TGTGCCAGCAGGCCCGGGACAGGGGCTAATCAGCCCCAGCATTTT

j_gene: TRBJ1-5
v_gene: TRBV10-1
d_gene: NA
abundance: NA
CDR3aa: CASSESGSNQPQHF
CDR3nt: TGCGCCAGCAGTGAGTCTGGCAGCAATCAGCCCCAGCATTTT